The 25 T cell receptor beta chains reported below all come from one sample, sequenced in a study of somatic mutations in cytotoxic T cells in rheumatoid arthritis. Profiled with immunoSEQ multiplex PCR; TCRdb holds only in-frame clones, not every one. The sample has roughly 7,700 clones, under 80% seen once. Sequencing was carried out using CD8+ T cells sorted from blood. These receptors were obtained from an adult with rheumatoid arthritis.

The chain recombines TRBV10-3 with TRBJ1-1, with a possible D match to TRBD1 (5 bases). V was cut by 11 bases and J by 10 bases, with 14 bases left in between. Germline V gene sequence: CDR1 ENHRY, CDR2 SYGVKD. This CDR3 spans 10 amino acids. The CDR3, as DNA: TGTGCCTCGAAAGGGGAGGTAGCTTTCTTT. As protein: CASKGEVAFF.

The chain carries TRBV4-2 and TRBJ2-6; a weak D match, TRBD1 (5 bases). There are 16 residues in the CDR3. V shed 0 bases and J shed 4 bases, with 10 bases lying between them. Germline V gene lookup returns CDR1 LGHNA and CDR2 YNFKEQ. The CDR3 nucleotides are TGTGCCAGCAGCCAAGATACTAACAGGGGGGCCAACGTCCTGACTTTC. Its protein product is CASSQDTNRGANVLTF.

This clone was detected only a few times. The rearrangement uses TRBV5-4 and TRBJ1-6; the D gene is possibly TRBD1 (5 bases). V was trimmed by 4 bases and J by 9 bases, leaving 14 bases between them. The CDR3 length is 14 residues. Germline loops: CDR1 SGHNT, CDR2 YYREEE (reference sequence). This CDR3 reads CASSLRAQGSPLHF. The CDR3 DNA sequence: TGTGCCAGCAGCCTCCGGGCCCAGGGTTCACCCCTCCACTTT. Supplemented by reference TRBV5-4 and TRBJ1-6, the full variable domain reads ETGVTQSPTHLIKTRGQQVTLRCSSQSGHNTVSWYQQALGQGPQFIFQYYREEENGRGNFPPRFSGLQFPNYSSELNVNALELDDSALYLCASSLRAQGSPLHFGNGTRLTVT.

The chain has TRBV28 and TRBJ1-5; D is uncertain. The germline gives CDR1 MDHEN, CDR2 SYDVKM. Trimming stripped 7 bases from V and 8 bases from J, with 18 bases between. This CDR3 is 14 amino acids long. CDR3: CASNPSPGREPQHF. DNA for the CDR3: TGTGCCAGCAATCCTTCCCCCGGAAGAGAGCCCCAGCATTTT.

The chain carries TRBV11-2 and TRBJ2-1; TRBD1 or TRBD2 may be the D gene (5 bases each). Germline CDR1 SGHAT, CDR2 FQNNGV. The CDR3 extends over 16 amino acids. V lost 5 bases and J lost 7, with 21 bases in between. In DNA form, the CDR3 reads TGTGCCAGCAGCCCCGGCGCCGGGGCGCTCATGAATGAGCAGTTCTTC. Protein sequence: CASSPGAGALMNEQFF. Variable domain in full (rest from reference TRBV11-2 and TRBJ2-1): EAGVAQSPRYKIIEKRQSVAFWCNPISGHATLYWYQQILGQGPKLLIQFQNNGVVDDSQLPKDRFSAERLKGVDSTLKIQPAKLEDSAVYLCASSPGAGALMNEQFFGPGTRLTVL.

V and J are TRBV6-5 and TRBJ2-2; D possibly matches TRBD1 or TRBD2 (5 bases each). The CDR3 is 13 amino acids. CDR1 is MNHEY and CDR2 is SVGAGI in the germline V gene. The V end was cut by 4 bases, the J end by 7 bases, with 10 bases between. The CDR3 protein is CASSSTEGGELFF. The CDR3 DNA follows: TGTGCCAGCAGTTCGACAGAGGGCGGGGAGCTGTTTTTT.

The rearrangement links TRBV7-3 to TRBJ2-2; D may match TRBD1 or TRBD2 (5 bases each). Germline V gives CDR1 SGHTA, CDR2 FQGTGA. The CDR3 loop spans 13 amino acids. V dropped 4 bases and J dropped 7 bases, with 10 bases sitting between them. CDR3 amino acids: CASSWDRNGELFF. As DNA, the CDR3 is TGTGCCAGCAGCTGGGACCGCAACGGGGAGCTGTTTTTT.

This sequence joins TRBV5-6 and TRBJ1-5; 7 nucleotides line up with TRBD1. The V segment lost 0 bases and the J segment 2 bases; nucleotides outside the gene matches: 2. In germline, CDR1 is SGHDT, CDR2 YYEEEE. CDR3 length: 15 amino acids. In nucleotides, the CDR3 is TGTGCCAGCAGCTTGGGAGACAGGGGCAATCAGCCCCAGCATTTT. This translates into CASSLGDRGNQPQHF.

This sequence joins TRBV7-9 and TRBJ2-1; maybe TRBD2 (5 bases). V was clipped by 4 bases and J by 5 bases, with 21 bases between them. There are 17 residues in the CDR3. Germline CDR1 reads SEHNR; CDR2 reads FQNEAQ (reference sequence). CDR3 in DNA: TGTGCCAGCAGCTCCCCTCCTGAGCGGAGCCCCAACAATGAGCAGTTCTTC. Translating it yields CASSSPPERSPNNEQFF. Full variable domain (remainder filled in from reference TRBV7-9 and TRBJ2-1): DTGVSQNPRHKITKRGQNVTFRCDPISEHNRLYWYRQTLGQGPEFLTYFQNEAQLEKSRLLSDRFSAERPKGSFSTLEIQRTEQGDSAMYLCASSSPPERSPNNEQFFGPGTRLTVL.

The chain has TRBV9 and TRBJ1-5; 9 bases map to TRBD1. CDR3 length equals 14 residues. Trimming at V came to 3 bases and at J to 3 bases, leaving 1 base not matched to a gene. CDR1 SGDLS and CDR2 YYNGEE come from the germline V gene. In nucleotides, the CDR3 is TGTGCCAGCAGCGGGACAGGGGCCAATCAGCCCCAGCATTTT. Translation gives CASSGTGANQPQHF.

This clone was counted once. V is TRBV11-1 and J is TRBJ2-1, with TRBD2 identical over 11 bases. The germline gives CDR1 SGHAT, CDR2 FQDESV (reference sequence). V dropped 2 bases and J dropped 8; count of bases not matched to a gene: 2. The CDR3 sequence is 14 residues long. CDR3 sequence (DNA): TGTGCCAGCAGCTTAATAGCGGGGGGGGATGAGCAGTTCTTC. Translation: CASSLIAGGDEQFF. Combining the CDR3 with reference TRBV11-1 and TRBJ2-1 gives the whole variable domain EAEVAQSPRYKITEKSQAVAFWCDPISGHATLYWYRQILGQGPELLVQFQDESVVDDSQLPKDRFSAERLKGVDSTLKIQPAELGDSAMYLCASSLIAGGDEQFFGPGTRLTVL.

This clone is medium-sized within its sample. This chain uses TRBV4-3 with TRBJ2-7; 12 nucleotides align to TRBD2. The CDR3 runs to 15 residues. Germline CDR1 reads LGHNA; CDR2 reads YSLEER. The ends lost 0 bases at V and 5 bases at J; junction bases unmatched: 2. The CDR3 region has the DNA TGCGCCAGCAGCCAAGACAGGACTAGCGGGAACGAGCAGTACTTC. Amino acids: CASSQDRTSGNEQYF.

The CDR3 is CASSFGVTDTQYF. DNA of the CDR3: TGCGCCAGCAGCTTCGGAGTCACAGATACGCAGTATTTT. V is TRBV5-1 and J is TRBJ2-3; no reliable D call. The V and J ends lost 2 bases and 2 bases respectively, with 6 bases between them. The CDR3 has 13 residues. Per the germline V gene, CDR1 is SGHRS and CDR2 is YFSETQ.

The CDR3 reads CASSSAGGAREQFF. The CDR3 bases are TGTGCCAGCAGCTCTGCCGGGGGGGCTCGGGAGCAGTTCTTC. The V gene is TRBV7-8, the J gene TRBJ2-1; 8 nucleotides agree with TRBD2. Germline assignment: CDR1 SGHVS and CDR2 FQNEAQ. The CDR3 length is 14 residues. V was clipped by 4 bases and J by 10 bases; unmatched bases: 9.

This clone was counted only a few times. The chain has TRBV2 and TRBJ1-2; D is uncertain. The CDR3 is 16 amino acids. Germline CDR1 reads SNHLY; CDR2 reads FYNNEI. V was trimmed by 1 base and J by 8 bases, leaving 20 bases between them. The CDR3, as DNA: TGTGCCAGCAGTGAAGTAGTCCCCTATTATTTAAAGGGCTACACCTTC. This codes for CASSEVVPYYLKGYTF.

The chain couples TRBV7-9 to TRBJ2-1, with TRBD2 identical over 10 bases. Germline CDR1 SEHNR, CDR2 FQNEAQ (reference sequence). The CDR3 spans 17 residues. V lost 1 base and J lost 5; bases outside the gene matches: 8. The CDR3 protein is CASSLGASLAGDNEQFF. The CDR3 nucleotides are TGTGCCAGCAGCTTAGGGGCCAGTCTAGCGGGAGACAATGAGCAGTTCTTC.

The V gene is TRBV7-9, the J gene TRBJ2-5, with TRBD2 matching over 9 bases. Trimming removed 5 bases from V and 3 bases from J; junction bases left unmatched: 4. Per the germline V gene, CDR1 is SEHNR and CDR2 is FQNEAQ (reference sequence). CDR3 length: 14 residues. The CDR3 reads CASSPSSGEETQYF. The CDR3 nucleotides are TGTGCCAGCAGCCCCTCTAGCGGGGAAGAGACCCAGTACTTC.

The chain carries TRBV28 and TRBJ2-7; a possible D gene is TRBD1 (5 bases). V lost 5 bases and J lost 2, with 13 bases in between. Germline-derived CDR1 and CDR2 are MDHEN and SYDVKM. The CDR3 loop spans 14 amino acids. CDR3 sequence (DNA): TGTGCCAGCAGTCCCCTGGGGCGTACCTACGAGCAGTACTTC. Protein product: CASSPLGRTYEQYF.

The genes are TRBV4-3 and TRBJ1-5; D is unresolved. The V gene lost 4 bases and the J gene lost 3 bases, with 7 bases spanning the gap. Germline V gene sequence: CDR1 LGHNA, CDR2 YSLEER. The CDR3 totals 13 residues. For the CDR3, the DNA is TGCGCCAGCAGCCGAAGCTTCAATCAGCCCCAGCATTTT. Translating gives CASSRSFNQPQHF.

This clone has only a few counts. The chain joins TRBV4-1 to TRBJ2-1; D ambiguous. From germline, CDR1 is MGHRA and CDR2 YSYEKL. This CDR3 spans 12 amino acids. Trimming took off 0 bases at V and 8 bases at J, with 5 bases between the two ends. DNA for the CDR3: TGCGCCAGCAGCCAAGAAGGCGATGAGCAGTTCTTC. It specifies CASSQEGDEQFF.

V is TRBV28 and J is TRBJ2-4; 7 bases are shared with TRBD1. CDR1 and CDR2 (germline): MDHEN, SYDVKM. V was clipped by 7 bases and J by 4 bases; unmatched bases: 13. The CDR3 has 16 residues. The CDR3 sequence is CASTAETGTDKNIQYF. DNA for the CDR3: TGTGCCAGCACCGCGGAGACCGGGACAGATAAAAACATTCAGTACTTC.

The rearrangement uses TRBV4-2 and TRBJ2-1; unclear D gene. There are 13 residues in the CDR3. Germline V gives CDR1 LGHNA, CDR2 YNFKEQ. With 1 base removed from V and 8 bases from J, the gap between germline ends came to 9 bases. CDR3 nucleotide sequence: TGTGCCAGCAGCCAAGGATCTCTTGATGAGCAGTTCTTC. It yields the protein CASSQGSLDEQFF.

This sequence joins TRBV5-6 and TRBJ1-1; D uncertain. This CDR3 is 18 amino acids long. Germline CDR1 reads SGHDT; CDR2 reads YYEEEE. The V end lost 0 bases, the J end lost 4 bases, and 22 bases lay between the germline ends. The CDR3 coding sequence is TGTGCCAGCAGCTTGGAGTCTGGCCAGACCAATTGGGGCACTGAAGCTTTCTTT. Residues: CASSLESGQTNWGTEAFF.

V gene TRBV7-8 combines with J gene TRBJ2-5; 9 nucleotides line up with TRBD2. Germline V lookup: CDR1 SGHVS, CDR2 FQNEAQ. The V gene end was trimmed by 5 bases and the J gene end by 2 bases; junction bases not matched to a gene: 9. The CDR3 loop spans 16 amino acids. This chain's CDR3 is CASSPKAGGEQETQYF. Written as DNA, the CDR3 is TGTGCCAGCAGCCCCAAAGCGGGGGGTGAACAAGAGACCCAGTACTTC.

This clone was detected only a few times. This chain uses TRBV6-1 with TRBJ1-1; 7 positions agree with TRBD1. The CDR3 loop spans 13 amino acids. Germline assignment: CDR1 MNHNS and CDR2 SASEGT. V shed 10 bases, J shed 1 base, and the junction held 6 bases outside the gene matches. In DNA form, the CDR3 reads TGTGCCACCGCAGGGACAGAGAACACTGAAGCTTTCTTT. Its translation is CATAGTENTEAFF.